This T cell receptor beta chain was profiled in a study of cytomegalovirus exposure and HLA in healthy donors. Whole-study findings and limits: Rarity characterized most TCR sequences, yet some public TCRs appeared in many donors. Several of the most significant clusters were apparently associated with common viral pathogens in a later analysis.

Primers included in the PCR were 60 Vbeta and 13 Jbeta primers. Profiled with immunoSEQ multiplex PCR; TCRdb holds only in-frame clones, not every one. Altogether about 100,000 clones are present, around 80% being singletons, with the ten largest covering 1.2%. This clone has just a few counts. Antigen: not known. Trimming took 6 bases from V and 0 from J; bases not matched to a gene: 4. The CDR3 is made up of 15 amino acids. Germline loops: CDR1 SGHTA, CDR2 FQGTGA. The clonotype originates from a woman under 30 in good health and CMV-seronegative. The specimen was PBMCs. The chain employs TRBV7-3 and TRBJ2-3; 9 bases are shared with TRBD2. The CDR3 loop is CASSRLAVSTDTQYF. The CDR3 DNA sequence: TGTGCCAGCAGTCGACTAGCGGTTAGCACAGATACGCAGTATTTT.